The entry that follows covers one T cell receptor beta chain sequence. This record belongs to a study of blood T cell repertoires in COVID-19. The overall study: The United States, Italy and Spain provided the acute and convalescent COVID-19 samples.

Profiled with immunoSEQ multiplex PCR; TCRdb holds only in-frame clones, not every one. The table shows about 380,000 clones, with roughly 89% occurring only once. This CDR3 region has 13 residues. Germline loops: CDR1 KGHSH, CDR2 LQKENI. The ends were cut back, 4 bases at V and 6 bases at J, with 10 bases in the middle. V usage is TRBV18 and J usage is TRBJ2-1; possible D gene TRBD1, 5 bases. The sequence was obtained from a young man with active or convalescent COVID-19. Sequencing was carried out using peripheral blood. CDR3 protein: CASSQGESNEQFF. Here the CDR3 DNA reads TGTGCCAGCTCACAAGGGGAATCCAATGAGCAGTTCTTC.